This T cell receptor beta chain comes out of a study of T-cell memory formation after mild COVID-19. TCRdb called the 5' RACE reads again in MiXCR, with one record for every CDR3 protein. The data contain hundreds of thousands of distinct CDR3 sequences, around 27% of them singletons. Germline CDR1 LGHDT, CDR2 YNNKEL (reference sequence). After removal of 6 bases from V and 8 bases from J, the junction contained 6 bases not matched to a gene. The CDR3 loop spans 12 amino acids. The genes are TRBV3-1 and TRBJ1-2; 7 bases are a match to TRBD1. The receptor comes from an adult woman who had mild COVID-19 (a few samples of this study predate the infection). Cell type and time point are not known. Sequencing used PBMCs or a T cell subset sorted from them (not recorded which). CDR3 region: CASRPTGEGYTF. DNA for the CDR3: TGTGCCAGCAGACCTACAGGGGAAGGCTACACCTTC.